This paragraph covers one T cell receptor beta chain sequence. Its antigen is currently unknown. CD45RO-negative cells were positively selected for CCR7, leaving out terminally differentiated effector memory CD45RA+ cells. Those who donated, Caucasian adults without exception, all lived in Nashville, Tennessee. Measured with immunoSEQ multiplex PCR; TCRdb has only the in-frame clones, and not every one. The sample has approximately 1.9 million clones; about 94% are singletons. The entry originates in a study of shared clonotypes between healthy human individuals. Study as a whole: For every donor, three CD4 naive, three CD4 memory, two CD8 naive and one CD8 memory plates were used.

V lost 4 bases and J lost 8; bases outside the gene matches: 14. The CDR3 spans 17 residues. The germline V gene has CDR1 LNHDA and CDR2 SQIVND (reference sequence). Study-wide findings and caveats: Donors were few, which limited the genetic and exposure-history diversity represented. Generally, estimated richness proved larger in naive subsets than it did in memory subsets.

The source of this sequence is a man between 18 and 35 years old in good health. Some clones in this sample may be carry-over from other donors' samples. The chain recombines TRBV19 with TRBJ2-1; 10 bases agree with TRBD2. Sample: naive CD8+ T cells from PBMCs. DNA for the CDR3: TGTGCCAGTAGTAGCCTTCAGCGGGAGGGCCAGGGACATGAGCAGTTCTTC. Protein: CASSSLQREGQGHEQFF.